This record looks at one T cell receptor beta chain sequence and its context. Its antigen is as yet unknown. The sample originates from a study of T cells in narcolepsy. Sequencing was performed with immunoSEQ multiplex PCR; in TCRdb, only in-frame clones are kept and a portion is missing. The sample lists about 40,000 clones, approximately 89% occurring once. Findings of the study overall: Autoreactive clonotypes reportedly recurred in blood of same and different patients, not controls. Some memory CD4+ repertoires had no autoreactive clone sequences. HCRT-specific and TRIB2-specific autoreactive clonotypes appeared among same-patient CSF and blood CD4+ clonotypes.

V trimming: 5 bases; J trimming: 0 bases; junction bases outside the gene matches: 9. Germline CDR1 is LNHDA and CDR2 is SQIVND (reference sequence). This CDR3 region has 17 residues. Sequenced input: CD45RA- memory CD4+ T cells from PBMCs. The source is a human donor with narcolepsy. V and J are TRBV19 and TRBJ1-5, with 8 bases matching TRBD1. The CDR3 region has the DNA TGTGCCAGTAGTGGCGCCAGGGGGCGCGTTAGCAATCAGCCCCAGCATTTT. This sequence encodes CASSGARGRVSNQPQHF.